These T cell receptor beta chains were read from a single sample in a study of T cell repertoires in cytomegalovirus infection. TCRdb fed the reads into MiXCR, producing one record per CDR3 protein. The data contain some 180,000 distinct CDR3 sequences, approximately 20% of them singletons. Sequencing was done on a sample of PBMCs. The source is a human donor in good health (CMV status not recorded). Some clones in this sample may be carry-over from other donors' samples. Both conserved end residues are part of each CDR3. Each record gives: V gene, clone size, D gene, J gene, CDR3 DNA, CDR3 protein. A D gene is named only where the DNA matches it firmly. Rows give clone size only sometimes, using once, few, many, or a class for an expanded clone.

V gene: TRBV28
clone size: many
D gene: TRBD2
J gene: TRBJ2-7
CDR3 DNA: TGTGCCAGCAGTTTAGTTGGCGGGAGGAGCCCCTACGAGCAGTACTTC
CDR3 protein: CASSLVGGRSPYEQYF

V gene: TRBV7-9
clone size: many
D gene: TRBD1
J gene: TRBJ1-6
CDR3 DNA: TGTGCCAGCAGCTTCGACAGGGGGCGCTTATCACCCCTCCACTTT
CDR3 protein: CASSFDRGRLSPLHF

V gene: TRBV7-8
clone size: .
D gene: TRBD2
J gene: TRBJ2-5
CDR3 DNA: TGTGCCAGCAGCCCACACGGGCTAGCGGGAGTAGGTGAGACCCAGTACTTC
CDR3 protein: CASSPHGLAGVGETQYF

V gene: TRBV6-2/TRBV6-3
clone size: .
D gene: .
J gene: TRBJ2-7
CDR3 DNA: TGTGCCAGCAGTTTCAACAGGGCTAGCTCCTACGAGCAGTACTTC
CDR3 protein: CASSFNRASSYEQYF

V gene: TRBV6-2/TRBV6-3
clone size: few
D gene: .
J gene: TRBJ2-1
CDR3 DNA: TGTGCCAGCAGTCCCAGGAGGGAGCAGTTCTTC
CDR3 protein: CASSPRREQFF

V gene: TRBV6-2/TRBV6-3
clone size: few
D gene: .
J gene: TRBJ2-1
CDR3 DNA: TGTGCCAGCAGTTACCCGCTTCCCTATGAGCAGTTCTTC
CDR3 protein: CASSYPLPYEQFF

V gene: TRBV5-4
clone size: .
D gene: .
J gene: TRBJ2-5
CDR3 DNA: TGTGCCAGCAGCCTACAGGAGAGCCAACAGACCCAGTACTTC
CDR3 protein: CASSLQESQQTQYF

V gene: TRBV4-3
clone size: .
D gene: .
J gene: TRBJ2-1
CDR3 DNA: TGCGCCAGCAGCCAATCGCCGGGATTCGACTACAATGAGCAGTTCTTC
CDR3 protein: CASSQSPGFDYNEQFF

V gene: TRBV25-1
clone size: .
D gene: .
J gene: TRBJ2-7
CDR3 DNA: TGTGCCAGCAGTGAAGGGGACGGGACCTACGAGCAGTACTTC
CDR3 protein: CASSEGDGTYEQYF

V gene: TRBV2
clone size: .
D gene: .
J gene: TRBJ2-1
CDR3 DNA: TGTGCCAGCAGAAAGGGGGGCAATGAGCAGTTCTTC
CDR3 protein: CASRKGGNEQFF

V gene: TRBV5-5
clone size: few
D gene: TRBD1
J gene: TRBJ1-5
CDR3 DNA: TGTGCCAGCAGCCCTGGACAGGGGGCGTTGAGCAATCAGCCCCAGCATTTT
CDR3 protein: CASSPGQGALSNQPQHF

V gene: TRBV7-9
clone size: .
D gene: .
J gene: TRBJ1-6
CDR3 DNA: TGTGCCAGCAGCTTCGAGGGGGGTTCACCCCTCCACTTT
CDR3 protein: CASSFEGGSPLHF

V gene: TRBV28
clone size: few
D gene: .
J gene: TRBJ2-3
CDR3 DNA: TGTGCCAGCAGTTCACACCGTTCGACAGATACGCAGTATTTT
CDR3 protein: CASSSHRSTDTQYF

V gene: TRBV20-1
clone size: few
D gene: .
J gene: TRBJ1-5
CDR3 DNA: TGCAGTGCTAGAGATGACGGATACAATCAGCCCCAGCATTTT
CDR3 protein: CSARDDGYNQPQHF

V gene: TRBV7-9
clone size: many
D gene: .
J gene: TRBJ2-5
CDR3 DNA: TGTGCCAGCAGCTTAGGGGCCCGGACCCAGTACTTC
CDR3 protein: CASSLGARTQYF

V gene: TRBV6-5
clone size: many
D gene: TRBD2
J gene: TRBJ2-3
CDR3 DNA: TGTGCCAGCAGCCCTCGAGCGGGGAACACAGATACGCAGTATTTT
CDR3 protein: CASSPRAGNTDTQYF

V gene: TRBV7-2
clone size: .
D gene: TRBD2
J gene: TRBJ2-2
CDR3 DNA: TGTGCCAGCAGCTTTCATCTAGCGGCGAACACCGGGGAGCTGTTTTTT
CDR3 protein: CASSFHLAANTGELFF

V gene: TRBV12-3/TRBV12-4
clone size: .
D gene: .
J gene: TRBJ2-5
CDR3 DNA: TGTGCCAGCAGTTTACAGGGGCGGGAGACCCTGTACTTC
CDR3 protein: CASSLQGRETLYF

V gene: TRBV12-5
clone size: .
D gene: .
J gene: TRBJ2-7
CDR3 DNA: TGTGCTAGTGGTTTGTACGGCGAGCAGTACTTC
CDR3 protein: CASGLYGEQYF

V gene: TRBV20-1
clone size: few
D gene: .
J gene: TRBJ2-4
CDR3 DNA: TGCAGTGCTAGAGTCTGGGAAAACATTCAGTACTTC
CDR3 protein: CSARVWENIQYF